Below are 7 T cell receptor beta chains sequenced from a single sample in a study of blood T cell repertoires in COVID-19. Some clones are missing from TCRdb's copy, which holds only in-frame ones; the method was immunoSEQ multiplex PCR. The data show just over 90,000 clones, 85% to 90% seen once. Sequenced: peripheral blood. These receptors were obtained from a human donor with active COVID-19. The donor label of this sample is uncertain.

V usage is TRBV5-1 and J usage is TRBJ2-5; TRBD2 is a possible D gene (5 bases). The CDR3 spans 13 residues. Trimming removed 2 bases from V and 0 bases from J, with 5 bases in between. CDR1 SGHRS and CDR2 YFSETQ come from the germline V gene. The CDR3 coding sequence is TGCGCCAGCAGCTTAGCGGACCAAGAGACCCAGTACTTC. Amino acids: CASSLADQETQYF.

The genes are TRBV28 and TRBJ2-7; D call uncertain. The germline V gene has CDR1 MDHEN and CDR2 SYDVKM. The germline V and J ends were trimmed by 3 bases and 7 bases, with 19 bases remaining between them. This CDR3 spans 15 amino acids. CDR3 sequence reads: CASSLAPQTRVEQYF. The CDR3 bases are TGTGCCAGCAGTTTGGCCCCCCAGACTCGAGTAGAGCAGTACTTC.

This clone came up a few times. Other DNA sequences in the sample encode the same CDR3. The chain joins TRBV9 to TRBJ2-7; TRBD2 matches at 8 bases. The V gene's germline CDR1 is SGDLS and CDR2 YYNGEE. The length of the CDR3 is 17 residues. V lost 4 bases and J lost 6; bases outside the gene matches: 18. CDR3 sequence: CASSSGRGGGPYSEQYF. The CDR3 DNA reads as TGTGCCAGCAGCTCTGGTCGGGGCGGGGGGCCTTACAGCGAGCAGTACTTC.

The rearrangement uses TRBV30 and TRBJ1-2; TRBD1 is a possible D gene (6 bases). Germline V gives CDR1 GTSNPN, CDR2 SVGIG (reference sequence). With 4 bases removed from V and 8 bases from J, the gap between germline ends came to 23 bases. CDR3 length: 15 amino acids. CDR3 sequence (DNA): TGTGCCTGGATTGGGGGCCTAGTCGGCCCAGAAGGCTACACCTTC. Amino acids: CAWIGGLVGPEGYTF.

The J gene is TRBJ2-7, the V gene TRBV6-6, with D possibly TRBD1 on 6 matching bases. CDR3 length: 12 amino acids. Trimming left V 2 bases short and J 7 bases short, with 9 bases between. The germline CDR1 and CDR2 sequences are MNHNY and SVGAGI (reference sequence). The CDR3 protein is CASSYQGWEQYF. The CDR3 DNA sequence: TGTGCCAGCAGTTACCAGGGGTGGGAGCAGTACTTC.

CDR3 DNA: TGTGCCAGCTCAAGCGGGGGTGAGCAGTACTTC. Encoded protein: CASSSGGEQYF. The chain couples TRBV18 to TRBJ2-7, with 8 bases identical to TRBD2. The CDR3 runs to 11 residues. V was pared by 5 bases and J by 7 bases, with 1 base of the junction left unmatched. Looked up from germline, CDR1 is KGHSH and CDR2 is LQKENI.

The V gene is TRBV6-6, the J gene TRBJ1-1; weak D call: TRBD1 (5 bases). V was pared by 7 bases and J by 5 bases, with 17 bases between. Germline assignment: CDR1 MNHNY and CDR2 SVGAGI (reference sequence). This CDR3 region has 14 residues. The CDR3 DNA follows: TGTGCCAGCATTTCGTCCGGACAACGTACTGAAGCTTTCTTT. Translating gives CASISSGQRTEAFF.